Following are 14 T cell receptor beta chains from one sample sequenced in a study of T cell responses to AZD1222 COVID-19 vaccine. Assay used: immunoSEQ multiplex PCR; TCRdb lists only in-frame clones, some missing. Here the sample spans around 150,000 clones, about 95% being singletons. The specimen comprised peripheral blood, sampled on day 0 of AZD1222 vaccination. The receptors were sampled from an adult in good health.

This chain joins TRBV19 and TRBJ2-3, with D perhaps given as TRBD1 or TRBD2 (5 bases each). V was cut by 5 bases and J by 1 base, with 16 bases left in between. Germline V gene lookup returns CDR1 LNHDA and CDR2 SQIVND (reference sequence). This CDR3 region has 16 residues. DNA of the CDR3: TGTGCCAGTAGTGACAGCGTTACGGGGCGCACAGATACGCAGTATTTT. Amino acid sequence: CASSDSVTGRTDTQYF.

CDR3 sequence reads: CASSLVGGQRQETQYF. The CDR3 DNA reads TGTGCCAGCAGCTTAGTTGGGGGGCAGCGTCAAGAGACCCAGTACTTC. The chain recombines TRBV7-6 with TRBJ2-5; D may be TRBD1 or TRBD2 (6 bases each). V dropped 1 base and J dropped 2 bases, with 14 bases sitting between them. CDR3 length: 16 amino acids. Per the germline V gene, CDR1 is SGHVS and CDR2 is FNYEAQ.

V usage is TRBV7-2 and J usage is TRBJ1-4; 11 bases align to TRBD1. The CDR3 is 16 residues long. Germline V gives CDR1 SGHTA, CDR2 FQGNSA. With 5 bases clipped from V and 0 bases from J, the junction kept 2 bases outside the gene matches. This CDR3 reads CASSGDRGTTNEKLFF. CDR3 nucleotides: TGTGCCAGCAGCGGGGACAGGGGGACAACTAATGAAAAACTGTTTTTT.

The chain recombines TRBV7-9 with TRBJ1-5; possible D gene TRBD1, 5 bases. Between the trimmed V and J ends, which lost 4 bases and 0 bases, there was a span of 10 bases. Germline CDR1 SEHNR, CDR2 FQNEAQ (reference sequence). The CDR3 extends over 15 amino acids. CDR3 loop: CASSSRGSSNQPQHF. The CDR3 DNA follows: TGTGCCAGCAGCTCCCGGGGGAGTAGCAATCAGCCCCAGCATTTT.

The rearrangement uses TRBV10-3 and TRBJ1-3, with D perhaps TRBD1 (6 bases). The CDR3 length is 13 residues. The germline gives CDR1 ENHRY, CDR2 SYGVKD. V was cut by 10 bases and J by 0 bases, with 10 bases left in between. DNA for the CDR3: TGTGCCACCAGGGGTGACTCTGGAAACACCATATATTTT. It codes for CATRGDSGNTIYF.

V gene TRBV19 combines with J gene TRBJ1-1, with 9 bases fitting TRBD1. V was pared by 1 base and J by 5 bases, with 14 bases of the junction left unmatched. The CDR3 totals 18 residues. CDR1 is LNHDA, CDR2 SQIVND, per germline (reference sequence). The CDR3 DNA reads as TGTGCCAGTAGTATAGCCTACAAAGACAGGGGGTTCGGGACTGAAGCTTTCTTT. Its protein product is CASSIAYKDRGFGTEAFF.

This chain connects TRBV7-8 to TRBJ2-5, with unresolved D. V shed 4 bases and J shed 5 bases, with 23 bases lying between them. The CDR3 totals 17 residues. Germline V CDR1 and CDR2: SGHVS, FQNEAQ. CDR3 sequence reads: CASSSPPGPPPLETQYF. The CDR3 bases are TGTGCCAGCAGCTCGCCCCCTGGTCCCCCCCCCTTGGAGACCCAGTACTTC.

This clone has a single count. The chain joins TRBV7-2 to TRBJ2-5; perhaps TRBD2 as D (6 bases). Looked up from germline, CDR1 is SGHTA and CDR2 is FQGNSA. This CDR3 has 14 amino acids. Trimming left V 3 bases short and J 6 bases short, with 14 bases between. Here the CDR3 DNA reads TGTGCCAGCAGCTTGGACGGGAGCGGCCAGACCCAGTACTTC. Residues: CASSLDGSGQTQYF.

J is TRBJ2-2 and V is TRBV28; unclear D gene. Trimming removed 2 bases at V and 5 bases at J, with 3 bases between. This CDR3 region has 12 residues. Per germline, CDR1 MDHEN and CDR2 SYDVKM. CDR3 DNA sequence: TGTGCCAGCAGTTTAATGACCGGGGAGCTGTTTTTT. Translated, it gives CASSLMTGELFF.

V is TRBV18 and J is TRBJ1-2, with 9 bases that match TRBD1. The CDR3 length is 16 residues. CDR1 and CDR2 from the germline V gene are KGHSH and LQKENI. With 4 bases clipped from V and 4 bases from J, the junction kept 10 bases outside the gene matches. The CDR3 bases are TGTGCCAGCTCACAGATTACACAGGGGGCTACCTATGGCTACACCTTC. Translating it yields CASSQITQGATYGYTF. Full variable domain (outside the CDR3, taken from reference TRBV18 and TRBJ1-2): NAGVMQNPRHLVRRRGQEARLRCSPMKGHSHVYWYRQLPEEGLKFMVYLQKENIIDESGMPKERFSAEFPKEGPSILRIQQVVRGDSAAYFCASSQITQGATYGYTFGSGTRLTVV.

This sequence joins TRBV2 and TRBJ2-1, with unresolved D. The CDR3 runs 15 residues. CDR1 SNHLY and CDR2 FYNNEI come from the germline V gene. V lost 7 bases, J lost 0 bases, and 13 bases lay in between. CDR3 protein: CASTERRSSYNEQFF. In DNA, the CDR3 is TGTGCCAGCACGGAGCGTAGAAGCTCCTACAATGAGCAGTTCTTC.

The chain is built from TRBV5-1 and TRBJ1-1; unclear D gene. V was shortened by 4 bases and J by 6 bases, with 16 bases between the two germline ends. Germline lookup yields CDR1 SGHRS and CDR2 YFSETQ. CDR3 length: 14 residues. The DNA of the CDR3 is TGCGCCAGCAGCCGGAATACGGACGGAGCTGAAGCTTTCTTT. As protein: CASSRNTDGAEAFF.

The gene calls are TRBV3-1 (or the pseudogene TRBV3-2) and TRBJ1-5; no clear D gene. The CDR3 loop spans 12 amino acids. Trimming stripped 0 bases from V and 4 bases from J, with 1 base between. Germline CDR1 is LGHDT and CDR2 is YNNKEL (reference sequence). The CDR3 is CASSQENQPQHF. CDR3 DNA: TGTGCCAGCAGCCAAGAGAATCAGCCCCAGCATTTT.

V is TRBV7-2 and J is TRBJ2-5; 7 bases line up with TRBD1. Losses at the gene ends were 5 bases for V and 4 bases for J; bases not matched to a gene: 4. Germline values: CDR1 SGHTA, CDR2 FQGNSA. The CDR3 is 13 amino acids. CDR3 region: CASSTWTGETQYF. For the CDR3, the DNA is TGTGCCAGCAGCACCTGGACAGGAGAGACCCAGTACTTC.